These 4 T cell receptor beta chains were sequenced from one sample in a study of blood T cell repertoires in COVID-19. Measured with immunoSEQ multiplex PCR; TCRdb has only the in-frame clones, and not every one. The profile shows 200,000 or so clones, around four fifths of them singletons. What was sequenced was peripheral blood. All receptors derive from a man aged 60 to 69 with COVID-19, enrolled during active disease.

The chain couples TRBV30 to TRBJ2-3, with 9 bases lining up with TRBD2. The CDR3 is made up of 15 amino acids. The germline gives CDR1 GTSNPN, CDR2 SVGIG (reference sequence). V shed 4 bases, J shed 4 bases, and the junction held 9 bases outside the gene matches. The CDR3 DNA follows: TGTGCCTGGACCCCGGGACTAGCAGTCTCAGATACGCAGTATTTT. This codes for CAWTPGLAVSDTQYF.

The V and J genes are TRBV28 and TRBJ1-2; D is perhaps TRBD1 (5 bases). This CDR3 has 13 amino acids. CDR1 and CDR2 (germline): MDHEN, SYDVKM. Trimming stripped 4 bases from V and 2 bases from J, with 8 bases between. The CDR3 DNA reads TGTGCCAGCAGTTCGACAGTAAACTATGGCTACACCTTC. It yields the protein CASSSTVNYGYTF.

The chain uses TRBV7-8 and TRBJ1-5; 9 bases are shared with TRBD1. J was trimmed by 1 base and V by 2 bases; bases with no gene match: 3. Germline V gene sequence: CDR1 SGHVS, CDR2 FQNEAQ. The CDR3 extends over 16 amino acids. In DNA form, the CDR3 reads TGTGCCAGCAGCTTATTACAGGGGGCGAGCAATCAGCCCCAGCATTTT. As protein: CASSLLQGASNQPQHF.

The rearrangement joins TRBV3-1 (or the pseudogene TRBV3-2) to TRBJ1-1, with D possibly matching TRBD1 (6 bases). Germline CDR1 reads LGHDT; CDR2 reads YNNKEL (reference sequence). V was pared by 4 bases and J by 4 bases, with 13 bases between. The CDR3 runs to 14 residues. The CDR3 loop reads CASSPSGGATEAFF. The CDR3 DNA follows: TGTGCCAGCAGCCCGTCGGGGGGGGCCACTGAAGCTTTCTTT.